The 14 T cell receptor beta chains listed next were all sequenced from one sample in a study of control samples from healthy donors and cancer patients. The protocol was immunoSEQ multiplex PCR, while the TCRdb copy is restricted to in-frame clones and leaves out a portion. This table has 100,000 to 150,000 clones, 92% appearing once. The sample was blood. These receptors were taken from a woman between 45 and 65 years old in good health.

J is TRBJ1-2 and V is TRBV6-6, with a possible D match to TRBD1 (6 bases). Germline V gives CDR1 MNHNY, CDR2 SVGAGI (reference sequence). V gave up 2 bases and J gave up 4 bases, with 14 bases separating them. The CDR3 has 15 amino acids. The CDR3: CASSYQSTGSYGYTF. CDR3 bases: TGTGCCAGCAGTTACCAATCGACAGGATCCTATGGCTACACCTTC.

This clone was seen once. The rearrangement links TRBV5-1 to TRBJ1-6, with a possible D match to TRBD1 (5 bases). Germline lookup yields CDR1 SGHRS and CDR2 YFSETQ. Trimming stripped 0 bases from V and 0 bases from J, with 10 bases between. The CDR3 consists of 17 residues. In DNA, the CDR3 is TGCGCCAGCAGCTTGGCAGGGACCGTCTCCTATAATTCACCCCTCCACTTT. It is translated as CASSLAGTVSYNSPLHF.

V usage is TRBV14 and J usage is TRBJ1-3, with 7 bases lining up with TRBD1. Germline V gives CDR1 SGHDN, CDR2 FVKESK. The CDR3 spans 17 residues. V gave up 3 bases and J gave up 4 bases; unmatched junction bases: 12. CDR3: CASSQAPQGFFGNTIYF. The CDR3 DNA follows: TGTGCCAGCAGCCAGGCCCCACAGGGGTTTTTCGGAAACACCATATATTTT.

This clone was counted between two and nine times. For the CDR3, the DNA is TGTGCCACCAGTTCTGGACAAGCTAATGAAAAACTGTTTTTT. It yields the protein CATSSGQANEKLFF. J is TRBJ1-4 and V is TRBV24-1; D may be TRBD1 (5 bases). Looked up from germline, CDR1 is KGHDR and CDR2 is SFDVKD. With 6 bases removed from V and 3 bases from J, the gap between germline ends came to 10 bases. CDR3 length equals 14 residues.

The V gene is TRBV5-1, the J gene TRBJ2-3; 9 positions agree with TRBD1. The CDR3 loop spans 15 amino acids. The V gene end was trimmed by 0 bases and the J gene end by 2 bases; junction bases not matched to a gene: 1. The V gene's germline CDR1 is SGHRS and CDR2 YFSETQ. The CDR3 bases are TGCGCCAGCAGCTTGGGGGACAGGGCCACAGATACGCAGTATTTT. This translates into CASSLGDRATDTQYF.

The V and J genes are TRBV20-1 and TRBJ2-3; D unresolved. V dropped 7 bases and J dropped 0 bases, with 2 bases sitting between them. CDR1 and CDR2 from the germline V gene are DFQATT and SNEGSKA (reference sequence). The CDR3 length is 10 residues. The CDR3 loop reads CSVSTDTQYF. For the CDR3, the DNA is TGCAGTGTAAGCACAGATACGCAGTATTTT.

This chain uses TRBV6-4 with TRBJ2-1, with D perhaps assigned TRBD1 or TRBD2 (6 bases each). CDR3 length equals 15 residues. V shed 4 bases and J shed 3 bases, with 13 bases lying between them. Germline lookup yields CDR1 MRHNA and CDR2 SNTAGT. The CDR3 bases are TGTGCCAGCAGTGTAGGGGGAGGCGACTACAATGAGCAGTTCTTC. This translates into CASSVGGGDYNEQFF.

J is TRBJ2-1 and V is TRBV2; no definite D call. Between the trimmed V and J ends, which lost 7 bases and 0 bases, there was a span of 10 bases. The CDR3 has 14 residues. Germline assignment: CDR1 SNHLY and CDR2 FYNNEI. CDR3 sequence (DNA): TGTGCCAGCACCCGGACGGCCTCCTACAATGAGCAGTTCTTC. The encoded protein is CASTRTASYNEQFF.

The V and J genes are TRBV2 and TRBJ1-2; 8 nucleotides agree with TRBD1. The CDR3 sequence is 14 residues long. Germline CDR1 reads SNHLY; CDR2 reads FYNNEI. Trimming at V came to 6 bases and at J to 8 bases, leaving 11 bases not matched to a gene. CDR3 sequence: CASRVQGESRGYTF. The CDR3 DNA reads TGTGCCAGCAGGGTACAGGGGGAATCGAGAGGCTACACCTTC.

The V gene is TRBV9, the J gene TRBJ2-7; 7 bases line up with TRBD2. The CDR3 runs 14 residues. Germline V lookup: CDR1 SGDLS, CDR2 YYNGEE. V lost 0 bases to trimming and J lost 2 bases; unmatched junction nucleotides: 2. CDR3 in DNA: TGTGCCAGCAGCGTAGGTAGCGGGCCCTACGAGCAGTACTTC. Translated: CASSVGSGPYEQYF. Full variable domain (remainder filled in from reference TRBV9 and TRBJ2-7): DSGVTQTPKHLITATGQRVTLRCSPRSGDLSVYWYQQSLDQGLQFLIQYYNGEERAKGNILERFSAQQFPDLHSELNLSSLELGDSALYFCASSVGSGPYEQYFGPGTRLTVT.

This chain links TRBV6-5 with TRBJ2-1; D is unclear. This CDR3 is built from 15 residues. V lost 0 bases to trimming and J lost 8 bases, with 14 bases between them. The germline V gene has CDR1 MNHEY and CDR2 SVGAGI. CDR3 region: CASSYSDPSWDEQFF. The CDR3 nucleotides read TGTGCCAGCAGTTACTCGGACCCTTCCTGGGATGAGCAGTTCTTC.

This chain links TRBV18 with TRBJ1-1; D gene ambiguous. Between the trimmed V and J ends, which lost 3 bases and 5 bases, there was a span of 13 bases. This CDR3 is built from 14 residues. From germline, CDR1 is KGHSH and CDR2 LQKENI. CDR3 DNA sequence: TGTGCCAGCTCACCCAGACGGGGAGGGACTGAAGCTTTCTTT. This gives the protein CASSPRRGGTEAFF.

The chain links TRBV5-8 to TRBJ1-5; D unresolved. The CDR3 is made up of 16 amino acids. The germline V gene encodes CDR1 SGHTS and CDR2 YDEGEE. V was shortened by 2 bases and J by 7 bases, with 19 bases between the two germline ends. The CDR3 nucleotides read TGTGCCAGCAGCTTCTTTAGTAGAATTAGGGAACAGCCCCAGCATTTT. It specifies CASSFFSRIREQPQHF. Filled out from reference TRBV5-8 and TRBJ1-5, the complete variable domain reads EAGVTQSPTHLIKTRGQQATLRCSPISGHTSVYWYQQALGLGLQFLLWYDEGEERNRGNFPPRFSGRQFPNYSSELNVNALELEDSALYLCASSFFSRIREQPQHFGDGTRLSIL.

This rearrangement joins TRBV11-2 to TRBJ1-5; 9 nucleotides align to TRBD1. Germline CDR1 and CDR2: SGHAT and FQNNGV. V shed 1 base, J shed 1 base, and the junction held 5 bases outside the gene matches. The CDR3 runs 17 residues. The CDR3 sequence is CASSLGGTGISNQPQHF. The CDR3 coding sequence is TGTGCCAGCAGCTTAGGGGGGACAGGGATAAGCAATCAGCCCCAGCATTTT.